The T cell receptor beta chain described here comes from a study of T cell repertoires in cytomegalovirus infection. In this sample, this clonotype turned up many times. Germline V CDR1 and CDR2: SGHAT, FQNNGV. Unmatched junction bases numbered 4, after V lost 9 bases and J lost 4 bases. The CDR3 extends over 14 amino acids. TCRdb passed the reads through MiXCR, listing each CDR3 protein once. The repertoire includes approximately 100,000 distinct CDR3 sequences, about a quarter of them detected once, and 39% sits in the top ten. V gene TRBV11-2 combines with J gene TRBJ2-3; 13 bases match TRBD2. Sequences were obtained from CD8+ T cells from PBMCs. This clonotype was obtained from a human donor in good health (CMV status not recorded). Some clones in this sample may be carry-over from other donors' samples. The CDR3 region is CASLLAGGPDTQYF. CDR3 nucleotide sequence: TGTGCCAGTTTACTAGCGGGAGGGCCAGATACGCAGTATTTT.